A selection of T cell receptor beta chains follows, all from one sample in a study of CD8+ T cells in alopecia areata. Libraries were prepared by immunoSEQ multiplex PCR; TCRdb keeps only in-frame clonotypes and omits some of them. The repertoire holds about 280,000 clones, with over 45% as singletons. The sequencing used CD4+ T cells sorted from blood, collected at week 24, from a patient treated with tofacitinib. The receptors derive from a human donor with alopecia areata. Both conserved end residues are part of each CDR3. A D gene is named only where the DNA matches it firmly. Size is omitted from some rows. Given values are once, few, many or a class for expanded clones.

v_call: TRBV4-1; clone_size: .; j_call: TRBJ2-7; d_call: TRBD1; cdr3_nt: TGCGCCAGCAGTTCGGCGGACAGGGGCTACGAGCAGTACTTC; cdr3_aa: CASSSADRGYEQYF
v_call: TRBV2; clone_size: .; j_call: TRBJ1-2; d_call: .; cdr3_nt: TGTGCCAGCAGTGGCGACGGCTACTATGGCTACACCTTC; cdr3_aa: CASSGDGYYGYTF
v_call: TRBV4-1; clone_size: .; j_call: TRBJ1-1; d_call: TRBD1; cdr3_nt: TGCGCCAGCAGCCAAGTCATGACAGGGCCGAACACTGAAGCTTTCTTT; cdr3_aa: CASSQVMTGPNTEAFF
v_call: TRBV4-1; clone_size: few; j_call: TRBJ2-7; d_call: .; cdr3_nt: TGCGCCAGCAGCCAAGATAATCTCTACGAGCAGTACTTC; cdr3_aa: CASSQDNLYEQYF
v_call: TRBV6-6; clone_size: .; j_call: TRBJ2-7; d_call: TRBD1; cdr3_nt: TGTGCCAGCAGCTCCGGGACAGGGAACGAGCAGTACTTC; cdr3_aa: CASSSGTGNEQYF
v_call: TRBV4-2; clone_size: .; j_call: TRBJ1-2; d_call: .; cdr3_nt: TGTGCCAGCAGCCAAGGGGACTATGGCTACACCTTC; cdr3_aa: CASSQGDYGYTF
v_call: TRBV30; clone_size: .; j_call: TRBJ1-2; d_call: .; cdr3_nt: TGTGCCTGGAGCCGGAGAGGCATGAACTATGGCTACACCTTC; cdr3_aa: CAWSRRGMNYGYTF
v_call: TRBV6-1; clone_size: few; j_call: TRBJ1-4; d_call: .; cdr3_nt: TGTGCCAGCCTTCCCGTAGTGCTGGGAGGCGAAAAACTGTTTTTT; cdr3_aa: CASLPVVLGGEKLFF
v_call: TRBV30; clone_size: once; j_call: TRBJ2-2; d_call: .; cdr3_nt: TGTGCCTGGAGTGGAATACGGACCTCTTCCTTCACCGGGGAGCTGTTTTTT; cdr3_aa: CAWSGIRTSSFTGELFF
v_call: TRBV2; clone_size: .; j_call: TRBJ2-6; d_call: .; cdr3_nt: TGTGCCAGCAGTCCGGACGGGACCAACGTCCTGACTTTC; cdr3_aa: CASSPDGTNVLTF
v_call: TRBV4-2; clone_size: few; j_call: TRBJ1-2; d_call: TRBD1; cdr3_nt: TGTGCCAGCAGCCAATCCGGGACAGTCTATGGCTACACCTTC; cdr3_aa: CASSQSGTVYGYTF
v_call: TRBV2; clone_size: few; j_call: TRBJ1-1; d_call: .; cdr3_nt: TGTGCCAGCTCCGGGGACGGATCGAACACTGAAGCTTTCTTT; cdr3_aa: CASSGDGSNTEAFF
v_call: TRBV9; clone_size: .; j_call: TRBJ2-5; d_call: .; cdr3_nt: TGTGCCAGCAGCGTAGTAGGGAGCGAGACCCAGTACTTC; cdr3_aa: CASSVVGSETQYF
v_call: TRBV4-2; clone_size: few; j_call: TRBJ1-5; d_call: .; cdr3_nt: TGTGCCAGCAGCCAAGTCGGGCAATATAGCAATCAGCCCCAGCATTTT; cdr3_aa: CASSQVGQYSNQPQHF
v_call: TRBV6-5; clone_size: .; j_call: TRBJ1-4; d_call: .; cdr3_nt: TGTGCCAGCAGTACCGGGGTGCCTGTTGAAAAACTGTTTTTT; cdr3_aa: CASSTGVPVEKLFF